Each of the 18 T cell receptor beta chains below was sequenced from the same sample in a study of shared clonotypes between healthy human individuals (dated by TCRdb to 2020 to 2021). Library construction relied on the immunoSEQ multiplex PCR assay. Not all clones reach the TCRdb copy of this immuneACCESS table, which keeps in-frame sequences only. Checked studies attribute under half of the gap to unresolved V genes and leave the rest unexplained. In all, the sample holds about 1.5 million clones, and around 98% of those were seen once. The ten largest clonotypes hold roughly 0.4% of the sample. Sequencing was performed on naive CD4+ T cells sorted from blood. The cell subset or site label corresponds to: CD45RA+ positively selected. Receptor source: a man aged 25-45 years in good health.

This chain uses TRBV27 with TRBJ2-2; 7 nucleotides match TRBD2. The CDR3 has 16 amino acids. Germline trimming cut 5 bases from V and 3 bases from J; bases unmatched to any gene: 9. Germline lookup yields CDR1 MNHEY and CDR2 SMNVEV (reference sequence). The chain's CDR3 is CASSQAGLLDTGELFF. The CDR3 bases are TGTGCCAGCAGTCAAGCGGGACTGTTGGACACCGGGGAGCTGTTTTTT.

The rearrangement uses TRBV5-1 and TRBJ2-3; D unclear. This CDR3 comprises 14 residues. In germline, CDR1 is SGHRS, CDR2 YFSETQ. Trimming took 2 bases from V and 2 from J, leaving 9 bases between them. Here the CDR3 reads CASSFAKATDTQYF. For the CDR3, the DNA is TGCGCCAGCAGCTTTGCGAAGGCCACAGATACGCAGTATTTT.

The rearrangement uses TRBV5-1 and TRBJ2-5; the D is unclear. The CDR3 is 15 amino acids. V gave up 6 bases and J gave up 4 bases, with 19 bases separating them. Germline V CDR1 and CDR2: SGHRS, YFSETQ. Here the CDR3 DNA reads TGCGCCAGCAAGGTGTTGGGGTCGGTTGGAGAGACCCAGTACTTC. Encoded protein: CASKVLGSVGETQYF.

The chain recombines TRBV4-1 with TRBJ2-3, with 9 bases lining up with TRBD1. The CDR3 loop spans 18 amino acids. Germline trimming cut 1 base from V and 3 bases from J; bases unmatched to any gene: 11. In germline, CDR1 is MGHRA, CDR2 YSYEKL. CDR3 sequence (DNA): TGCGCCAGCAGCCAAGCCCGGGGGGACAGGGAACAGACAGATACGCAGTATTTT. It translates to CASSQARGDREQTDTQYF.

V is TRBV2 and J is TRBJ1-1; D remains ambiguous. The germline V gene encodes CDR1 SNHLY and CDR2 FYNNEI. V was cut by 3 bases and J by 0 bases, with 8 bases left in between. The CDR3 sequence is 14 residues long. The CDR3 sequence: CASSDSELNTEAFF. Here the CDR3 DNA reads TGTGCCAGCAGTGATAGCGAGTTGAACACTGAAGCTTTCTTT.

The CDR3 bases are TGTGCCAGCACCTTTTTGGGGACAGGGACACAAGAGACCCAGTACTTC. It yields the protein CASTFLGTGTQETQYF. The genes are TRBV7-2 and TRBJ2-5, with TRBD1 matching 9 bases. The CDR3 spans 16 residues. V lost 7 bases, J lost 2 bases, and 11 bases stayed unmatched. The germline gives CDR1 SGHTA, CDR2 FQGNSA.

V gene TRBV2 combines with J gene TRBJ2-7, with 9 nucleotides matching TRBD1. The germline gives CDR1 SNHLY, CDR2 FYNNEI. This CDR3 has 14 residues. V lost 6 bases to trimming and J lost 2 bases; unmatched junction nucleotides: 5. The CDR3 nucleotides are TGTGCCAGCAGGGACAGGGGATCTACCTACGAGCAGTACTTC. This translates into CASRDRGSTYEQYF.

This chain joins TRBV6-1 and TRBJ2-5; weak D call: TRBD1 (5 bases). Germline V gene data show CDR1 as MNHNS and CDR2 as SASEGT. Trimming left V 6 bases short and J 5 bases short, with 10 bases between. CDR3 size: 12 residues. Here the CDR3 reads CASRPGYETQYF. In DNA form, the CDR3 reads TGTGCCAGCAGACCAGGGTATGAGACCCAGTACTTC.

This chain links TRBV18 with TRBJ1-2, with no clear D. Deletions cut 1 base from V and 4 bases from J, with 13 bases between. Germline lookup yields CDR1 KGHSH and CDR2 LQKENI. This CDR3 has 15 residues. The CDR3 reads CASSPQNSPSYGYTF. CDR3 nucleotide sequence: TGTGCCAGCTCACCACAGAACTCCCCTTCCTATGGCTACACCTTC.

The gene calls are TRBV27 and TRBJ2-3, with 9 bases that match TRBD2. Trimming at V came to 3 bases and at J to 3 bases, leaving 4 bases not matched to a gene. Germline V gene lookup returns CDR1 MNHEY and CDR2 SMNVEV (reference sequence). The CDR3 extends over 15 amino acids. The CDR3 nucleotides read TGTGCCAGCAGTTTCCGGACTAGCGAAACAGATACGCAGTATTTT. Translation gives CASSFRTSETDTQYF.

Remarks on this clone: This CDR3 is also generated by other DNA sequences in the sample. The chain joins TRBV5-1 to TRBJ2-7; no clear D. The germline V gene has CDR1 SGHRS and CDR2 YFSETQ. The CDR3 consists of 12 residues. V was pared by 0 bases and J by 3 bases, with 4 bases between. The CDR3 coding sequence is TGCGCCAGCAGCTTGGATGTCTACGAGCAGTACTTC. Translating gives CASSLDVYEQYF. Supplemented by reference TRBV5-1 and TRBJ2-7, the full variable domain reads KAGVTQTPRYLIKTRGQQVTLSCSPISGHRSVSWYQQTPGQGLQFLFEYFSETQRNKGNFPGRFSGRQFSNSRSEMNVSTLELGDSALYLCASSLDVYEQYFGPGTRLTVT.

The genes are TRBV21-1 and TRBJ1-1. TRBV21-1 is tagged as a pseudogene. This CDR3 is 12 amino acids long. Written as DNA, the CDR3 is TGTGCCAGCAGCAAAGGGAACACTGAAGCTTTCTTT. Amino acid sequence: CASSKGNTEAFF.

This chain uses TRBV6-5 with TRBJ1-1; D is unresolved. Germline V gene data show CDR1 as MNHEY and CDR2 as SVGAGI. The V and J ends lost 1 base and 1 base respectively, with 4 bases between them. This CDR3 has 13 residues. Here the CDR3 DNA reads TGTGCCAGCAGTTACTGGGGGAACACTGAAGCTTTCTTT. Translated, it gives CASSYWGNTEAFF.

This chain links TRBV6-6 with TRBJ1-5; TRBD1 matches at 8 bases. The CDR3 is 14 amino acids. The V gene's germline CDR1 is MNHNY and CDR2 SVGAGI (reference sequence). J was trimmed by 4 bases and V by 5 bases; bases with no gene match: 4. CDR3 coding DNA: TGTGCCAGCAGTCCATGGACAGGGAATCAGCCCCAGCATTTT. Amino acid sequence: CASSPWTGNQPQHF.

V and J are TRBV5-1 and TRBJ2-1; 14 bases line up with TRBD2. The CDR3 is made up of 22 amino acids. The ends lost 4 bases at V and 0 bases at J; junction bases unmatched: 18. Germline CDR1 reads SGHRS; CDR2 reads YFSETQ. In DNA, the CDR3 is TGCGCCAGCAGCCCTGGAGGACTAGCGGGAGGCCCTTTCATTAGCTCCTACAATGAGCAGTTCTTC. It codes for CASSPGGLAGGPFISSYNEQFF.

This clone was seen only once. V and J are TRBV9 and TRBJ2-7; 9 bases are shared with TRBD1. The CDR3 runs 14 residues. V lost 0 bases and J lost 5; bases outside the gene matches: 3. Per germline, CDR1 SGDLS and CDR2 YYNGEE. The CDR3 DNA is TGTGCCAGCAGCGTAGCGGGACAGGGACACGAGCAGTACTTC. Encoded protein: CASSVAGQGHEQYF. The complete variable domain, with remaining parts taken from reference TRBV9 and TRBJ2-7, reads DSGVTQTPKHLITATGQRVTLRCSPRSGDLSVYWYQQSLDQGLQFLIQYYNGEERAKGNILERFSAQQFPDLHSELNLSSLELGDSALYFCASSVAGQGHEQYFGPGTRLTVT.

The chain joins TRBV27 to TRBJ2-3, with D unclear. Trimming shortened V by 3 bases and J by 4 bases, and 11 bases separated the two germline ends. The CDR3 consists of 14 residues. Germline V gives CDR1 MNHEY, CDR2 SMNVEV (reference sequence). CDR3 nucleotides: TGTGCCAGCAGTTTTGCCCGGTCTGCAGATACGCAGTATTTT. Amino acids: CASSFARSADTQYF.

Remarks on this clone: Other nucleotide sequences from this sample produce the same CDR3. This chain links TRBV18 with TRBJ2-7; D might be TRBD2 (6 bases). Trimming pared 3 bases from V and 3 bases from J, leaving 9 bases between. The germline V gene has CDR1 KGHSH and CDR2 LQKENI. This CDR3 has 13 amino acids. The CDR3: CASSPGLGYEQYF. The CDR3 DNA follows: TGTGCCAGCTCACCGGGACTGGGCTACGAGCAGTACTTC.